This is a list of T cell receptor beta chains from one sample in a study of blood T cell repertoires in COVID-19. The protocol was immunoSEQ multiplex PCR, while the TCRdb copy is restricted to in-frame clones and leaves out a portion. The sample gives approximately 94,000 clones, almost 80% of which show up once; 12% is in the top ten. The sequenced sample was peripheral blood. These receptors were taken from a woman aged 70-85 years with acute or convalescent COVID-19. Both conserved end residues are part of each CDR3.

v_gene	CDR3aa
TRBV28	CASTILAGGPGTGELFF
TRBV3-1/TRBV3-2	CASSLGQGGEKLFF
TRBV7-8	CASSLGGRFLEKETQYF
TRBV3-1/TRBV3-2	CASSPQVHGELFF
TRBV4-3	CASSQEAVGYSGNTIYF
TRBV10-1	CASSDSPLPDRGLGGYTF
TRBV5-1	CASSGQQETQYF
TRBV6-5	CAGGYTNEKLFF
TRBV11-2	CASSRPGTPPIYGYTF
TRBV24-1	CATSDPVRAETQYF
TRBV5-6	CASSPGGRDNEQFF
TRBV3-1/TRBV3-2	CASSLERGLSGELFF
TRBV6-5	CASRGGQARDTEAFF
TRBV6-1	CASSYGTTTDTQYF
TRBV5-6	CASSAFARGLQPGNTIYF
TRBV7-3	CASSPGTAEGDAFF
TRBV18	CASSTLGTGDGYTF
TRBV30	CAYQGKNIQYF
TRBV2	CASTVGAGGTEAFF
TRBV7-2	CASSLTGSATNEKLFF
TRBV9	CASSGRDRAPYGYTF
TRBV3-1/TRBV3-2	CASSQDSWLDRAMGEQFF
TRBV15	CATSRDSGGGYTF
TRBV18	CASSPGWAGPYGYTF
TRBV18	CASSPGQDSQPQHF
TRBV27	CASSFYRDGYGYTF
TRBV13	CASSVDRAGANVLTF
TRBV30	CAATTGDNTEAFF
TRBV5-4	CASSPSVSGNTIYF
TRBV29-1	CSVAGQPDTEAFF
TRBV7-2	CASSPTGQGGQPQHF
TRBV6-5	CASRKQPYEQYF
TRBV7-7	CASSYDRDTDTQYF
TRBV7-2	CASSLSRVETQYF
TRBV7-2	CASSPRRTGLGEAFF
TRBV3-1/TRBV3-2	CASSQALLAGRGEQFF
TRBV19	CASMEGHTEAFF
TRBV11-2	CASSLNRVTDTQYF
TRBV28	CASSFALGRDEKLFF
TRBV5-6	CASSRSTNEKLFF
TRBV5-1	CASSLQVQTANTGELFF
TRBV6-1	CASSDRNYGYTF
TRBV3-1/TRBV3-2	CASSPQGDSTGYTF
TRBV12-3/TRBV12-4	CASSLGQNTEAFF
TRBV6-5	CASTSPSAGNYGYTF
TRBV5-1	CASSWGDRANTEAFF
TRBV9	CASSVGLGQGESNQPQHF
TRBV2	CASRRDRNTYEQYF
TRBV7-9	CASSLASGREDTEAFF
TRBV5-4	CASSLEGVGGNTIYF
TRBV5-1	CASSTTSGGTQETQYF
TRBV7-2	CASSFGTRNEKLFF
TRBV7-9	CASSADRTFSAFF
TRBV12-3/TRBV12-4	CASRVGVATEAFF
TRBV5-1	CASSPGQGTPNSPLHF
TRBV7-6	CASSLKRELFF
TRBV19	CASSLATGTGNTEAFF
TRBV6-5	CASSYSIGLSGETQYF